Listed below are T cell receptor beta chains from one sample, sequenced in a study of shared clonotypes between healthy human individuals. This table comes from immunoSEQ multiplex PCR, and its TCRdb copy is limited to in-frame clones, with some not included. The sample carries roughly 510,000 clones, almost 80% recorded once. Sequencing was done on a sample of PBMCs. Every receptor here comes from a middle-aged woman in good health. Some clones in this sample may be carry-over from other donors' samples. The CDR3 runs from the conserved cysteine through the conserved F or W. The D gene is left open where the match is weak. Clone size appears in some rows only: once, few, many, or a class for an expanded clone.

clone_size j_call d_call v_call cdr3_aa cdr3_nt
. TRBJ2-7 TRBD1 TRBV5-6 CASSKTGLSEQYF TGTGCCAGCAGCAAGACAGGGTTGAGCGAGCAGTACTTC
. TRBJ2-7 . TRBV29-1 CSVEESGLPLQYF TGCAGCGTTGAAGAATCGGGCTTGCCTCTCCAGTACTTC
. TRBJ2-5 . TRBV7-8 CASSLWRLQETQYF TGTGCCAGCAGCTTGTGGCGGCTCCAAGAGACCCAGTACTTC
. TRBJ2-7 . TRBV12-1 CASSFKPPGLPSLCLYEQYF TGTGCCAGCAGCTTTAAACCTCCGGGACTCCCTTCCCTGTGCCTCTACGAGCAGTACTTC
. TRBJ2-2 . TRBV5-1 CASSDSRPGTGELFF TGCGCCAGCAGCGACTCGAGGCCGGGCACCGGGGAGCTGTTTTTT
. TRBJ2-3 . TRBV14 CASRPQVAADTQYF TGTGCCAGCAGGCCCCAGGTAGCGGCAGATACGCAGTATTTT
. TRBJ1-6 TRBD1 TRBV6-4 CASSDGTDNSPLHF TGTGCCAGCAGTGACGGGACAGATAATTCACCCCTCCACTTT
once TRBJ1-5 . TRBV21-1 CASSSGPRNEPQHF TGTGCCAGCAGCAGTGGACCGAGAAACGAGCCCCAGCATTTT
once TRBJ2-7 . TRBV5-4 CASSSQGLPEQYF TGTGCCAGCAGCTCACAGGGACTTCCCGAGCAGTACTTC
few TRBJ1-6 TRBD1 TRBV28 CASSFGRQGVGRPLHF TGTGCCAGCAGTTTCGGCCGACAGGGGGTCGGGCGACCCCTCCACTTT
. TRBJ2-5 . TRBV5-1 CASSLGGTALGETQYF TGCGCCAGCAGCTTGGGTGGGACCGCCCTCGGGGAGACCCAGTACTTC
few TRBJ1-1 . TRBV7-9 CAIGTGDREAFF TGTGCCATCGGGACGGGGGATCGTGAAGCTTTCTTT
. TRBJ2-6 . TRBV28 CASSLGGLGANVLTF TGTGCCAGCAGTTTAGGGGGGCTTGGGGCCAACGTCCTGACTTTC
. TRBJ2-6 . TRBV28 CASSFIGSGANVLTF TGTGCCAGCAGTTTCATCGGCTCTGGGGCCAACGTCCTGACTTTC
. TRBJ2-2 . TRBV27 CASGIRLGRSTGELFF TGTGCCAGCGGGATACGCTTGGGACGGAGCACCGGGGAGCTGTTTTTT
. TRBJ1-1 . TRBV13 CASILQRSTEAFF TGTGCCAGCATCCTTCAACGGAGTACTGAAGCTTTCTTT
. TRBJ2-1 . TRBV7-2 CASSVNSEQFF TGTGCCAGCAGCGTAAACAGTGAGCAGTTCTTC
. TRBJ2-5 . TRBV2 CASNGGEALETQYF TGTGCCAGCAATGGGGGAGAGGCCCTAGAGACCCAGTACTTC
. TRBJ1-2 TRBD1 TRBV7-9 CASSSRDRRGISYGYTF TGTGCCAGCAGCTCTAGGGACAGGAGGGGTATTAGCTATGGCTACACCTTC
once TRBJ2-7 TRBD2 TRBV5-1 CASSLKTSGGFYEQYF TGCGCCAGCAGCTTGAAGACTAGCGGGGGGTTCTACGAGCAGTACTTC
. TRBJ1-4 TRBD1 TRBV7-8 CASSLARAAGTGEKLFF TGTGCCAGCAGCTTAGCACGGGCTGCCGGGACAGGGGAAAAACTGTTTTTT
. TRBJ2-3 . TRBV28 CASSVGGSTDTQYF TGTGCCAGCAGTGTGGGCGGGAGCACAGATACGCAGTATTTT
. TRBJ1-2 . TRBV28 CASRPVGQVYGYTF TGTGCCAGCAGGCCGGTGGGACAAGTCTATGGCTACACCTTC
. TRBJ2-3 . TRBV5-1 CASSEGSTDTQYF TGCGCCAGCAGCGAAGGCAGCACAGATACGCAGTATTTT
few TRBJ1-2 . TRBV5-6 CASSPTPTVFYGYTF TGTGCCAGCAGCCCCACCCCGACAGTGTTCTATGGCTACACCTTC
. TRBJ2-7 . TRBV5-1 CASSLLRGPYEQYF TGCGCCAGCAGCTTGCTCCGGGGGCCATACGAGCAGTACTTC
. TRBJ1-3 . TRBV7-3 CASSQSSGNTIYF TGTGCCAGCAGCCAAAGCTCTGGAAACACCATATATTTT
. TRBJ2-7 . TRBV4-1 CASSQEPSYEQYF TGCGCCAGCAGCCAAGAACCGTCCTACGAGCAGTACTTC
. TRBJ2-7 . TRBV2 CASRPTPGDVYEQYF TGTGCCAGCAGACCCACCCCGGGAGATGTCTACGAGCAGTACTTC
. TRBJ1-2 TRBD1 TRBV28 CASRETGGGYGYTF TGTGCCAGCAGGGAGACAGGGGGGGGCTATGGCTACACCTTC
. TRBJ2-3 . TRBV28 CASRPISTDTQYF TGTGCCAGCAGACCAATTAGCACAGATACGCAGTATTTT
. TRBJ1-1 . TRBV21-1 CASSKQTGGGTEAFF TGTGCCAGCAGCAAACAGACAGGGGGCGGCACTGAAGCTTTCTTT
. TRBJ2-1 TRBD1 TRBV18 CASSPIDDRGRRNEQFF TGTGCCAGCTCACCAATAGACGACAGGGGGCGCCGCAATGAGCAGTTCTTC
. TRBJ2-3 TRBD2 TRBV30 CAWSGLTGTSGRADTQYF TGTGCCTGGAGTGGCCTCACCGGGACTAGCGGGAGGGCTGATACGCAGTATTTT
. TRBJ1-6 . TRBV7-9 CASSLAGIYNSPLHF TGTGCCAGCAGCTTAGCAGGGATCTATAATTCACCCCTCCACTTT
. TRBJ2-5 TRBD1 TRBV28 CASRTGQGWETQYF TGTGCCAGCAGAACCGGACAGGGATGGGAGACCCAGTACTTC
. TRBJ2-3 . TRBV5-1 CASSLATPDTQYF TGCGCCAGCAGCTTGGCCACACCAGATACGCAGTATTTT
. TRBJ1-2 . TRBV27 CASSFRQGGYGYTF TGTGCCAGCAGTTTTAGGCAGGGCGGCTATGGCTACACCTTC
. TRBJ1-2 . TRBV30 CAWSVRGQLSNFMGGYTF TGTGCCTGGAGTGTACGGGGTCAGCTCTCGAATTTTATGGGAGGCTACACCTTC
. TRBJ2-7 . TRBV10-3 CAIRGGGQDEQYF TGTGCCATCAGGGGAGGGGGGCAGGACGAGCAGTACTTC
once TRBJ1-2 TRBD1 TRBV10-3 CAISEFGTGGNGYTF TGTGCCATCAGTGAGTTTGGGACAGGGGGCAATGGCTACACCTTC
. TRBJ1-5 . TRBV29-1 CSVSTDSNQPQHF TGCAGCGTTTCGACAGATAGCAATCAGCCCCAGCATTTT
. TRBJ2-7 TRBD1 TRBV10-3 CAIKPETGETYEQYF TGTGCCATCAAACCGGAGACAGGGGAAACCTACGAGCAGTACTTC
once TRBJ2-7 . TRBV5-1 CASSLGSVTYEQYF TGCGCCAGCAGCTTGGGTAGCGTAACCTACGAGCAGTACTTC
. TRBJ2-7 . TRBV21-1 CASSKGLYEQYF TGTGCCAGCAGCAAGGGTCTCTACGAGCAGTACTTC